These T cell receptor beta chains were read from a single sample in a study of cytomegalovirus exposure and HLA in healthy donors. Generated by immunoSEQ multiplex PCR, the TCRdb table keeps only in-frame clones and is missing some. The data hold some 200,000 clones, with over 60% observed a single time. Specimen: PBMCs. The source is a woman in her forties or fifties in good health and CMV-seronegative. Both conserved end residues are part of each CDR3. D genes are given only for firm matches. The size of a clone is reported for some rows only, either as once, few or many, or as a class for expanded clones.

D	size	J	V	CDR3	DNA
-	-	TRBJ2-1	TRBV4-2	CASSQGGTGSSSYNEQFF	TGTGCCAGCAGCCAAGGTGGAACAGGGTCGAGCTCCTACAATGAGCAGTTCTTC
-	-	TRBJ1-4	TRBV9	CASSVGAGRSTNEKLFF	TGTGCCAGCAGCGTAGGGGCGGGGAGGTCAACTAATGAAAAACTGTTTTTT
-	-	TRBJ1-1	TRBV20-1	CSAPRGEAFF	TGCAGTGCTCCCCGGGGTGAAGCTTTCTTT
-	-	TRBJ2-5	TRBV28	CASRTVKETQYF	TGTGCCAGCAGAACAGTTAAAGAGACCCAGTACTTC
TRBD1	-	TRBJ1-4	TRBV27	CASSFSRRGTENEKLFF	TGTGCCAGCAGTTTCTCCCGCCGTGGGACAGAGAATGAAAAACTGTTTTTT
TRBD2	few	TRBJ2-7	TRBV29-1	CSVRGRNAYEQYF	TGCAGCGTTCGCGGGAGAAACGCCTACGAGCAGTACTTC
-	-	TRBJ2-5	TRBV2	CASSETGSTGTQYF	TGTGCCAGCAGTGAAACAGGATCAACTGGGACCCAGTACTTC
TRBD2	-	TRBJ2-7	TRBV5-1	CASSPELAGFSYEQYF	TGCGCCAGCAGCCCGGAACTAGCGGGATTCTCCTACGAGCAGTACTTC
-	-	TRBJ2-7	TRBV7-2	CASSLRYEQYF	TGTGCCAGCAGCCTTCGCTACGAGCAGTACTTC
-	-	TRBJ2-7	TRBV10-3	CAISESGRTNYEQYF	TGTGCCATCAGTGAGTCTGGCAGAACGAACTACGAGCAGTACTTC
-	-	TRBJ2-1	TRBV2	CASSATSDTQFF	TGTGCCAGCAGTGCAACAAGCGATACACAGTTCTTC
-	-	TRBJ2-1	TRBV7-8	CASSYRRHPVQYNEQFF	TGTGCCAGCAGCTACAGAAGACACCCTGTACAATACAATGAGCAGTTCTTC
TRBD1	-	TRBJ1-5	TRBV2	CASSSPTGMGNQPQHF	TGTGCCAGCAGTTCTCCGACAGGGATGGGAAATCAGCCCCAGCATTTT
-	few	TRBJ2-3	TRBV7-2	CASSPVVFGGTDTQYF	TGTGCCAGCAGCCCGGTGGTATTCGGGGGCACAGATACGCAGTATTTT
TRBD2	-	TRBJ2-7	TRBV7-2	CASSWDRARTSGEYEQYF	TGTGCCAGCAGCTGGGACAGGGCTAGGACTAGCGGGGAGTACGAGCAGTACTTC
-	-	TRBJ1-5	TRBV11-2	CAKRGRSNQPQHF	TGTGCCAAGCGGGGTCGTAGCAATCAGCCCCAGCATTTT
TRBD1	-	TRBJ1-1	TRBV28	CASRPPGGLTEAFF	TGTGCCAGCCGACCGCCAGGGGGCTTAACTGAAGCTTTCTTT
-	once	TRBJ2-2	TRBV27	CASSRVGNTGELFF	TGTGCCAGCAGCCGAGTCGGGAACACCGGGGAGCTGTTTTTT
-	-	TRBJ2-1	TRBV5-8	CASSLFTRNRGTINEQFF	TGTGCCAGCAGCTTGTTTACCCGGAACAGGGGGACTATCAATGAGCAGTTCTTC
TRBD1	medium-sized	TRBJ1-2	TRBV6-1	CASSEPGQGGSGYTF	TGTGCCAGCAGTGAGCCAGGACAGGGAGGGTCAGGCTACACCTTC
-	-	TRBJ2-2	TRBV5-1	CASSLAATNANTGELFF	TGCGCCAGCAGCTTGGCCGCGACAAACGCGAACACCGGGGAGCTGTTTTTT
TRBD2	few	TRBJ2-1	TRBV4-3	CASSQLAGGPGEQFF	TGCGCCAGCAGCCAACTAGCGGGAGGGCCAGGGGAGCAGTTCTTC
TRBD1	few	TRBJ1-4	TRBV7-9	CASSPGQGRVKLFF	TGTGCCAGCAGCCCCGGACAGGGTAGGGTAAAACTGTTTTTT
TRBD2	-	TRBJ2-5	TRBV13	CASSAGRLAGGRGQETQYF	TGTGCCAGCAGCGCAGGCCGGCTAGCGGGGGGGCGGGGGCAAGAGACCCAGTACTTC
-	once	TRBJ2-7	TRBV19	CASTTGGRGHEQYF	TGTGCCAGTACCACTGGGGGGAGAGGCCACGAGCAGTACTTC
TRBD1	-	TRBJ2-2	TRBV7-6	CASSLALDRFSSGELFF	TGTGCCAGCAGCTTAGCTTTGGACAGGTTTTCTTCCGGGGAGCTGTTTTTT
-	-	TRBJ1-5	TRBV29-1	CSVGGNGNQPQHF	TGCAGCGTTGGAGGAAACGGCAATCAGCCCCAGCATTTT
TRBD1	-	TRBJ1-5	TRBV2	CASSPWTGGNQPQHF	TGTGCCAGCAGTCCTTGGACAGGGGGCAATCAGCCCCAGCATTTT
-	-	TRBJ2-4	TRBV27	CASSLHSKNIQYF	TGTGCCAGCAGTTTACACAGTAAAAACATTCAGTACTTC
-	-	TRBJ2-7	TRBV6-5	CASSDTTRAYEQYF	TGTGCCAGCAGTGATACTACTAGAGCCTACGAGCAGTACTTC
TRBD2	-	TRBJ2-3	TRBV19	CASSMGLAGGVTDTQYF	TGTGCCAGTAGTATGGGACTAGCGGGGGGGGTCACAGATACGCAGTATTTT
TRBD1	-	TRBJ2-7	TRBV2	CASTRDRSSYEQYF	TGTGCCAGCACCAGGGACAGGAGCTCCTACGAGCAGTACTTC
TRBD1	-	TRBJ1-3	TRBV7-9	CASSPHSGQVSGNTIYF	TGTGCCAGCAGCCCTCACTCGGGACAGGTTTCTGGAAACACCATATATTTT
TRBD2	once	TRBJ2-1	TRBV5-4	CASSIAGLAGEQFF	TGTGCCAGCAGCATAGCGGGACTAGCGGGGGAGCAGTTCTTC
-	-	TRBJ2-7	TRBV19	CASSSPPGQSLYEQYF	TGTGCCAGTAGTTCCCCCCCCGGACAGTCTCTTTACGAGCAGTACTTC
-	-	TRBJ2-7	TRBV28	CASEISGTTYEQYF	TGTGCCAGCGAGATTAGCGGAACCACCTACGAGCAGTACTTC
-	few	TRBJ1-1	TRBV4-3	CASSLGGMNTEAFF	TGCGCCAGCAGCCTGGGGGGGATGAACACTGAAGCTTTCTTT
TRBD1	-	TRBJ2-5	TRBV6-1	CASSEAARGLRETQYF	TGTGCCAGCAGTGAAGCGGCCAGGGGGCTTAGGGAGACCCAGTACTTC
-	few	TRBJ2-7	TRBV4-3	CASSPTGSETYEQYF	TGCGCCAGCAGCCCGACAGGCTCCGAAACCTACGAGCAGTACTTC
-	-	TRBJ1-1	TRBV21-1	CASSKARKGPEAFF	TGTGCCAGCAGCAAAGCGAGGAAGGGGCCTGAAGCTTTCTTT
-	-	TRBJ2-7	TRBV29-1	CSVEHRPREQYF	TGCAGCGTTGAGCACAGGCCCCGCGAGCAGTACTTC
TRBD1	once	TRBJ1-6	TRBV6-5	CASRFPGGSSPLHF	TGTGCCAGCAGATTCCCAGGGGGCTCTTCACCCCTCCACTTT
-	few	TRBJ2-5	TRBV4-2	CASSQGSRGADFQETQYF	TGTGCCAGCAGCCAAGGGTCCCGGGGGGCCGACTTCCAAGAGACCCAGTACTTC
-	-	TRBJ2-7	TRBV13	CASSLVLAEQYF	TGTGCCAGCAGCTTAGTTTTAGCCGAGCAGTACTTC
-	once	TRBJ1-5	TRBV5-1	CASSLGTDNQPQHF	TGCGCCAGCAGCTTGGGGACAGACAATCAGCCCCAGCATTTT
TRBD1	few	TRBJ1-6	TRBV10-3	CAIRTPDRGNSPLHF	TGTGCCATCAGGACCCCGGACAGGGGAAATTCACCCCTCCACTTT
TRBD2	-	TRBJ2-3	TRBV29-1	CSIVRDGRMPDTQYF	TGCAGCATTGTTAGAGACGGGAGGATGCCAGATACGCAGTATTTT
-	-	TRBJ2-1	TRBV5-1	CASSTGYNEQFF	TGCGCCAGCAGCACGGGGTACAATGAGCAGTTCTTC
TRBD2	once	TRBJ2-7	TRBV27	CASSPGLAGFGEQYF	TGTGCCAGCAGCCCAGGACTAGCGGGGTTTGGCGAGCAGTACTTC
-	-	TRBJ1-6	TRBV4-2	CASSPPLGSYNSPLHF	TGTGCCAGCAGCCCCCCCTTGGGGAGCTATAATTCACCCCTCCACTTT
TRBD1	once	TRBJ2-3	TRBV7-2	CASRATGGDTDTQYF	TGTGCCAGCAGGGCAACAGGGGGAGACACAGATACGCAGTATTTT
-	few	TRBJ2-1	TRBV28	CASRLPPPYNEQFF	TGTGCCAGCAGACTACCCCCTCCGTACAATGAGCAGTTCTTC
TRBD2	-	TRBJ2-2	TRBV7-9	CSSSLGSGTNTGELFF	TGTTCCAGCAGCTTAGGAAGCGGGACGAACACCGGGGAGCTGTTTTTT
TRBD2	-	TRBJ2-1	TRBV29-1	CSVSSGRAFGYNEQFF	TGCAGCGTTTCCAGCGGGAGGGCCTTTGGGTACAATGAGCAGTTCTTC
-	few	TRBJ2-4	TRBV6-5	CASSWGVAAAKNIQYF	TGTGCCAGCAGTTGGGGAGTAGCGGCCGCCAAAAACATTCAGTACTTC
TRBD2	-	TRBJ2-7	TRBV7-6	CASSLRDPSGGPLRPNEQYF	TGTGCCAGCAGCCTGCGGGACCCAAGCGGGGGGCCCTTACGCCCCAACGAGCAGTACTTC
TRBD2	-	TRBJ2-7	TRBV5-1	CASSRGGYEQYF	TGCGCCAGCAGCCGGGGGGGGTACGAGCAGTACTTC